The 16 T cell receptor beta chains given below trace back to one sample, sequenced in a study of T cell responses to AZD1222 COVID-19 vaccine. Clones were read by immunoSEQ multiplex PCR, and TCRdb kept only the in-frame ones, dropping some. Among around 160,000 clones, over 80% were seen once, and the ten largest hold 2.8%. Sequenced here: peripheral blood, sampled on day 0 of MenACWY control vaccination. The receptors stem from an adult in good health.

Comments on this clone: This same CDR3 is encoded by further DNA sequences in the sample. This chain joins TRBV7-2 and TRBJ2-7, with 8 nucleotides matching TRBD1. The CDR3 spans 14 residues. Looked up from germline, CDR1 is SGHTA and CDR2 is FQGNSA. V lost 1 base to trimming and J lost 2 bases; unmatched junction nucleotides: 1. The CDR3 is CASSLGTGPYEQYF. CDR3 bases: TGTGCCAGCAGCTTAGGGACAGGGCCCTACGAGCAGTACTTC. The variable domain in full, with the rest retrieved from reference TRBV7-2 and TRBJ2-7, is GAGVSQSPSNKVTEKGKDVELRCDPISGHTALYWYRQSLGQGLEFLIYFQGNSAPDKSGLPSDRFSAERTGGSVSTLTIQRTQQEDSAVYLCASSLGTGPYEQYFGPGTRLTVT.

The chain is built from TRBV19 and TRBJ1-5; unclear D gene. This CDR3 region has 12 residues. The V end was cut by 6 bases, the J end by 6 bases, with 9 bases between. Germline V gene lookup returns CDR1 LNHDA and CDR2 SQIVND (reference sequence). The CDR3 protein is CASRKGGQPQHF. The CDR3 nucleotides are TGTGCCAGTAGGAAGGGAGGTCAGCCCCAGCATTTT.

This rearrangement joins TRBV5-1 to TRBJ2-7, with TRBD2 as a possible D gene (6 bases). Germline assignment: CDR1 SGHRS and CDR2 YFSETQ. Trimming pared 0 bases from V and 3 bases from J, leaving 7 bases between. The CDR3 length is 13 residues. CDR3 residues: CASSLAGSYEQYF. CDR3 sequence (DNA): TGCGCCAGCAGCTTGGCCGGGAGCTACGAGCAGTACTTC.

This sequence joins TRBV24-1 and TRBJ1-5; 10 bases map to TRBD1. Germline-derived CDR1 and CDR2 are KGHDR and SFDVKD. Trimming at V came to 4 bases and at J to 0 bases, leaving 5 bases not matched to a gene. This CDR3 is built from 17 residues. The chain's CDR3 is CATSEGTGDYSNQPQHF. In nucleotides, the CDR3 is TGTGCCACCAGTGAGGGGACAGGGGATTATAGCAATCAGCCCCAGCATTTT.

The gene calls are TRBV19 and TRBJ2-2, with D possibly being TRBD1 or TRBD2 (5 bases each). The CDR3 extends over 17 amino acids. Trimming took off 8 bases at V and 4 bases at J, with 23 bases between the two ends. Germline CDR1 LNHDA, CDR2 SQIVND (reference sequence). The CDR3 region is CASSPPRGGRGTGELFF. In DNA form, the CDR3 reads TGTGCCAGTTCCCCCCCGCGTGGGGGTCGCGGCACCGGGGAGCTGTTTTTT.

This chain uses TRBV27 with TRBJ1-2; no clear D. Trimming removed 2 bases from V and 12 bases from J, with 16 bases in between. This CDR3 spans 13 amino acids. Per germline, CDR1 MNHEY and CDR2 SMNVEV (reference sequence). The CDR3 reads CASSLNGDSRNTF. DNA for the CDR3: TGTGCCAGCAGTTTAAACGGAGACTCCCGTAACACCTTC.

CDR3: CASSLEGQGTNYGYTF. The CDR3 region has the DNA TGTGCCAGCAGCTTAGAGGGGCAGGGCACTAACTATGGCTACACCTTC. J is TRBJ1-2 and V is TRBV7-9; possibly TRBD1 for D (5 bases). Germline V lookup: CDR1 SEHNR, CDR2 FQNEAQ (reference sequence). CDR3 length: 16 amino acids. Trimming shortened V by 1 base and J by 0 bases, and 12 bases separated the two germline ends.

The chain has TRBV5-1 and TRBJ1-1; TRBD1 might be the D (6 bases). V lost 2 bases, J lost 4 bases, and 12 bases lay in between. The CDR3 covers 14 residues. CDR1 is SGHRS, CDR2 YFSETQ, per germline. CDR3 sequence: CASSFGGAGTEAFF. Written as DNA, the CDR3 is TGCGCCAGCAGCTTCGGGGGCGCCGGCACTGAAGCTTTCTTT. The whole variable domain, remainder taken from reference TRBV5-1 and TRBJ1-1, is KAGVTQTPRYLIKTRGQQVTLSCSPISGHRSVSWYQQTPGQGLQFLFEYFSETQRNKGNFPGRFSGRQFSNSRSEMNVSTLELGDSALYLCASSFGGAGTEAFFGQGTRLTVV.

The rearrangement links TRBV20-1 to TRBJ1-5; D perhaps matches TRBD1 (5 bases). The V end lost 3 bases, the J end lost 0 bases, and 9 bases lay between the germline ends. This CDR3 comprises 14 residues. CDR1 is DFQATT and CDR2 is SNEGSKA in the germline V gene (reference sequence). The CDR3 protein is CSASGGNSNQPQHF. The CDR3 nucleotides are TGCAGTGCTAGTGGGGGGAATAGCAATCAGCCCCAGCATTTT.

The V gene is TRBV2, the J gene TRBJ2-2, with D uncertain. CDR1 and CDR2 (germline): SNHLY, FYNNEI. V was clipped by 6 bases and J by 6 bases, with 2 bases between them. The CDR3 spans 10 residues. CDR3 protein: CASRAGELFF. The CDR3 coding sequence is TGTGCCAGCAGGGCCGGGGAGCTGTTTTTT.

The rearrangement links TRBV3-1 (or the pseudogene TRBV3-2) to TRBJ1-1; 10 bases align to TRBD1. The CDR3 contains 14 residues. Germline V CDR1 and CDR2: LGHDT, YNNKEL (reference sequence). V lost 2 bases, J lost 6 bases, and 3 bases stayed unmatched. DNA of the CDR3: TGTGCCAGCAGCCAAAGACAGGGGGCGTCTGAAGCTTTCTTT. Encoded protein: CASSQRQGASEAFF.

The chain joins TRBV12-5 to TRBJ1-2; D is uncertain. CDR3 length: 13 amino acids. The ends were cut back, 1 base at V and 4 bases at J, with 7 bases in the middle. CDR1 is LGHNT, CDR2 FRNRAP, per germline. Here the CDR3 DNA reads TGTGCTAGTGGTTTGGGGGAGTCCTATGGCTACACCTTC. Encoded protein: CASGLGESYGYTF.

The rearrangement links TRBV3-1 (or the pseudogene TRBV3-2) to TRBJ1-1, with D hard to call. CDR1 and CDR2 (germline): LGHDT, YNNKEL (reference sequence). The CDR3 loop spans 11 amino acids. V lost 3 bases and J lost 7, with 6 bases in between. CDR3 region: CASSHGIEAFF. The CDR3 DNA follows: TGTGCCAGCAGCCATGGCATTGAAGCTTTCTTT.

V is TRBV30 and J is TRBJ1-3, with a tentative D call TRBD1 (5 bases). The CDR3 length is 17 residues. Trimming cost V 2 bases and J 0 bases, with 17 bases left between them. The germline V gene has CDR1 GTSNPN and CDR2 SVGIG (reference sequence). CDR3 region: CAWSRIQGRLSGNTIYF. In DNA form, the CDR3 reads TGTGCCTGGAGTCGGATCCAGGGCCGTCTCTCTGGAAACACCATATATTTT. The full variable domain, its missing parts supplied by reference TRBV30 and TRBJ1-3, is SQTIHQWPATLVQPVGSPLSLECTVEGTSNPNLYWYRQAAGRGLQLLFYSVGIGQISSEVPQNLSASRPQDRQFILSSKKLLLSDSGFYLCAWSRIQGRLSGNTIYFGEGSWLTVV.

V usage is TRBV27 and J usage is TRBJ2-7; TRBD2 is a possible D gene (5 bases). The V end was cut by 5 bases, the J end by 6 bases, with 17 bases between. Germline V lookup: CDR1 MNHEY, CDR2 SMNVEV (reference sequence). This CDR3 has 14 residues. DNA for the CDR3: TGTGCCAGCAGTACGACATCTCGGGAAGGCGAGCAGTACTTC. Translating it yields CASSTTSREGEQYF.

The J gene is TRBJ2-7, the V gene TRBV2; D might be TRBD1 (6 bases). CDR1 and CDR2 from the germline V gene are SNHLY and FYNNEI. The CDR3 totals 18 residues. V lost 3 bases, J lost 0 bases, and 21 bases lay in between. CDR3 loop: CASSDTDPGHYNSYEQYF. CDR3 DNA: TGTGCCAGCAGTGATACTGATCCGGGACATTATAACTCCTACGAGCAGTACTTC.